The 22 T cell receptor beta chains listed next were all sequenced from one sample in a study of identical twins. In TCRdb, the 5' RACE reads were re-called with MiXCR into one record per CDR3 protein. The data hold a few hundred thousand distinct CDR3 sequences, with 20% to 30% observed a single time. These same records also appear under a second study, on T cells expressing NK-cell markers.

The sequencing sample was made of CD4+ T cells sorted from blood. These receptors came from a woman aged 18-29 years in good health.

This clonotype was seen a single time. As DNA, the CDR3 is TGTGCCAGCAGCCCAAGCTTTCGGACGGTGATTATGAACACTGAAGCTTTCTTT. The encoded protein is CASSPSFRTVIMNTEAFF. The chain has TRBV28 and TRBJ1-1, with D hard to call. The germline CDR1 and CDR2 sequences are MDHEN and SYDVKM. This CDR3 is 18 amino acids long. V was trimmed by 6 bases and J by 0 bases, leaving 23 bases between them.

This clonotype was seen only a few times. The V gene is TRBV5-1, the J gene TRBJ1-1; D gene ambiguous. This CDR3 has 13 amino acids. Trimming cost V 0 bases and J 7 bases, with 10 bases left between them. CDR1 and CDR2 from the germline V gene are SGHRS and YFSETQ. CDR3 loop: CASSLAELSEAFF. DNA of the CDR3: TGCGCCAGCAGCTTGGCAGAGTTAAGTGAAGCTTTCTTT. The variable domain in full, with the rest retrieved from reference TRBV5-1 and TRBJ1-1, is KAGVTQTPRYLIKTRGQQVTLSCSPISGHRSVSWYQQTPGQGLQFLFEYFSETQRNKGNFPGRFSGRQFSNSRSEMNVSTLELGDSALYLCASSLAELSEAFFGQGTRLTVV.

The chain recombines TRBV6-1 with TRBJ2-3; possibly TRBD1 for D (6 bases). The CDR3 consists of 15 residues. CDR1 MNHNS and CDR2 SASEGT come from the germline V gene. V shed 2 bases and J shed 4 bases, with 13 bases lying between them. The CDR3 protein is CASSEFPGASDTQYF. The CDR3 DNA sequence: TGTGCCAGCAGTGAATTCCCAGGGGCATCAGATACGCAGTATTTT.

The chain joins TRBV5-1 to TRBJ2-7, with D perhaps TRBD2 (5 bases). Germline CDR1 reads SGHRS; CDR2 reads YFSETQ. V was shortened by 5 bases and J by 3 bases, with 12 bases between the two germline ends. This CDR3 is built from 13 residues. CDR3 in amino acids: CASRSGNFYEQYF. For the CDR3, the DNA is TGCGCCAGCAGGAGCGGAAACTTCTACGAGCAGTACTTC.

V gene TRBV5-1 combines with J gene TRBJ2-1; tentative D call: TRBD2 (6 bases). The CDR3 spans 15 residues. V shed 4 bases and J shed 7 bases, with 18 bases lying between them. Per the germline V gene, CDR1 is SGHRS and CDR2 is YFSETQ. CDR3 amino acids: CASSLSGPVGNEQFF. The CDR3 bases are TGCGCCAGCAGCCTTAGCGGACCTGTGGGGAATGAGCAGTTCTTC.

The V call is TRBV7-2, the J call TRBJ2-7, with unresolved D. Germline CDR1 SGHTA, CDR2 FQGNSA. The CDR3 sequence is 15 residues long. Trimming removed 1 base at V and 3 bases at J, with 13 bases between. The CDR3 protein is CASSLGRVRNYEQYF. Here the CDR3 DNA reads TGTGCCAGCAGCTTAGGGCGCGTCCGAAACTACGAGCAGTACTTC.

The table lists this clonotype with a few counts. This chain uses TRBV20-1 with TRBJ1-5; tentative D call: TRBD1 (6 bases). Looked up from germline, CDR1 is DFQATT and CDR2 is SNEGSKA (reference sequence). V was clipped by 6 bases and J by 8 bases, with 14 bases between them. The CDR3 extends over 12 amino acids. DNA of the CDR3: TGCAGTGCATGGTCAGGGGAAAAGCCCCAGCATTTT. It yields the protein CSAWSGEKPQHF.

This clonotype was observed a few times. The rearrangement joins TRBV7-9 to TRBJ2-5, with 10 bases fitting TRBD1. J was trimmed by 5 bases and V by 5 bases; bases with no gene match: 8. CDR1 and CDR2 (germline): SEHNR, FQNEAQ (reference sequence). The CDR3 is 15 amino acids. CDR3 DNA: TGTGCCAGCAGCCCAGCCGGGACAGGGGACGAGACCCAGTACTTC. Protein product: CASSPAGTGDETQYF.

The chain employs TRBV5-6 and TRBJ2-5; TRBD1 aligns across 9 bases. Trimming removed 4 bases from V and 4 bases from J; junction bases left unmatched: 5. This CDR3 is 14 amino acids long. Germline lookup yields CDR1 SGHDT and CDR2 YYEEEE. The CDR3 sequence: CASSETGGSETQYF. CDR3 DNA sequence: TGTGCCAGCAGCGAGACAGGGGGATCAGAGACCCAGTACTTC.

The chain has TRBV7-9 and TRBJ2-3, with 7 positions matching TRBD1. The CDR3 extends over 15 amino acids. Germline V lookup: CDR1 SEHNR, CDR2 FQNEAQ (reference sequence). With V trimmed by 4 bases and J by 2 bases, 6 bases remained unmatched. CDR3 coding DNA: TGTGCCAGCAGCTCCATGGGACAGATCACAGATACGCAGTATTTT. This encodes CASSSMGQITDTQYF.

This clonotype has more than one count but fewer than ten. V is TRBV20-1 and J is TRBJ2-5; D is uncertain. The germline V gene encodes CDR1 DFQATT and CDR2 SNEGSKA (reference sequence). V was trimmed by 3 bases and J by 6 bases, leaving 11 bases between them. The CDR3 has 12 amino acids. This CDR3 is CSARSGEKTQYF. Written as DNA, the CDR3 is TGCAGTGCTAGGTCGGGCGAAAAGACCCAGTACTTC.

The V call is TRBV19, the J call TRBJ2-6; tentatively, D is TRBD1 (6 bases). V dropped 7 bases and J dropped 2 bases, with 12 bases sitting between them. CDR3 length: 15 amino acids. The germline CDR1 and CDR2 sequences are LNHDA and SQIVND (reference sequence). The CDR3 region is CASKQGSAGANVLTF. CDR3 in DNA: TGTGCCAGTAAGCAGGGGAGCGCTGGGGCCAACGTCCTGACTTTC. The whole variable domain, remainder taken from reference TRBV19 and TRBJ2-6, is DGGITQSPKYLFRKEGQNVTLSCEQNLNHDAMYWYRQDPGQGLRLIYYSQIVNDFQKGDIAEGYSVSREKKESFPLTVTSAQKNPTAFYLCASKQGSAGANVLTFGAGSRLTVL.

About this clonotype itself: No conserved phenylalanine or tryptophan is present at the end of the CDR3, so a read error is the likely explanation. The chain employs TRBV6-5 and TRBJ2-1, with D possibly matching TRBD1 (6 bases). Germline CDR1 MNHEY, CDR2 SVGAGI. Trimming cost V 2 bases and J 3 bases, with 11 bases left between them. The CDR3 runs 15 residues. CDR3 coding DNA: TGTGCCAGCAGTTACGGTCAGGGGATCTACAATGAGCAGTTCCTC. Protein: CASSYGQGIYNEQFL.

The V call is TRBV10-3, the J call TRBJ2-7; D is ambiguous. V was shortened by 0 bases and J by 9 bases, with 18 bases between the two germline ends. Germline-derived CDR1 and CDR2 are ENHRY and SYGVKD. The CDR3 is made up of 15 amino acids. The DNA of the CDR3 is TGTGCCATCAGTGAGTCGATGGAACCCCGCAGTGGGCAGTACTTC. This translates into CAISESMEPRSGQYF.

Ten or more counts support this clonotype. V and J are TRBV10-3 and TRBJ2-7, with TRBD1 matching over 7 bases. V shed 0 bases and J 5 bases; nucleotides not matched to a gene: 7. Looked up from germline, CDR1 is ENHRY and CDR2 is SYGVKD. This CDR3 contains 15 residues. The CDR3 here is CAISESSGQTNEQYF. DNA of the CDR3: TGTGCCATCAGTGAGTCGTCGGGACAGACAAACGAGCAGTACTTC.

The chain recombines TRBV29-1 with TRBJ2-2; D is undetermined. CDR1 SQVTM and CDR2 ANQGSEA come from the germline V gene. The CDR3 has 11 residues. The germline V and J ends were trimmed by 8 bases and 5 bases, with 9 bases remaining between them. The CDR3 nucleotides are TGCAGCACTGCAGAGACCGGGGAGCTGTTTTTT. It translates to CSTAETGELFF.

V is TRBV5-1 and J is TRBJ2-6; D unclear. Trimming took off 4 bases at V and 1 base at J, with 21 bases between the two ends. The CDR3 runs to 19 residues. Per germline, CDR1 SGHRS and CDR2 YFSETQ. The CDR3 DNA reads TGCGCCAGCAGCCGTATGCCGGGCAGCGCTGCGTCTGGGGCCAACGTCCTGACTTTC. As protein: CASSRMPGSAASGANVLTF.

The rearrangement links TRBV12-3 or TRBV12-4 to TRBJ2-7; D unresolved. The CDR3 is made up of 12 amino acids. With 2 bases removed from V and 4 bases from J, the gap between germline ends came to 6 bases. CDR3 DNA: TGTGCCAGCAGTTTATACCGGTACGAGCAGTACTTC. This gives the protein CASSLYRYEQYF.

J is TRBJ2-1 and V is TRBV30; tentative D call: TRBD2 (7 bases). This CDR3 contains 16 residues. V lost 1 base and J 5 bases, leaving 18 bases between the germline ends. Germline lookup yields CDR1 GTSNPN and CDR2 SVGIG (reference sequence). CDR3 sequence (DNA): TGTGCCTGGAGTGGCCTGGGACAAGGGAGGGACAATGAGCAGTTCTTC. Translating gives CAWSGLGQGRDNEQFF.

This chain joins TRBV12-3 or TRBV12-4 and TRBJ1-3, with D unresolved. V lost 1 base, J lost 3 bases, and 7 bases lay in between. The CDR3 is 14 amino acids. Here the CDR3 DNA reads TGTGCCAGCAGTTTAGGGCAGTTTGGAAACACCATATATTTT. Translated, it gives CASSLGQFGNTIYF.

There are many counts of this clonotype. The chain links TRBV10-3 to TRBJ2-1, with 8 bases that match TRBD2. The CDR3 runs 15 residues. CDR1 is ENHRY, CDR2 SYGVKD, per germline. Germline trimming cut 6 bases from V and 5 bases from J; bases unmatched to any gene: 9. The CDR3 DNA reads as TGTGCCATCAGGGGGGGACTAGTCGAGAACAATGAGCAGTTCTTC. Amino acid sequence: CAIRGGLVENNEQFF.

This chain connects TRBV11-3 to TRBJ2-1, with 7 bases matching TRBD2. This CDR3 is built from 15 residues. Germline assignment: CDR1 SGHNT and CDR2 YENEEA. The trim removed 0 bases at V and 5 bases at J, leaving 4 bases unmatched. CDR3 nucleotides: TGTGCCAGCAGCTTAGAGGCTAGCGGAAACAATGAGCAGTTCTTC. It is translated as CASSLEASGNNEQFF.